The 14 T cell receptor beta chains below were found in one sample sequenced in a study of beta chain features in type 1 diabetes. The isolated RNA, all of it, was reverse transcribed, so expressed TCRB transcripts were what got sequenced. This table comes from immunoSEQ multiplex PCR, and its TCRdb copy is limited to in-frame clones, with some not included. The sample carries some 160,000 clones, about 9.1% recorded once. Material: central memory CD4+ T cells from blood. The receptors shown here come from a woman between 18 and 29 years old in good health.

The V call is TRBV7-2, the J call TRBJ1-4; TRBD1 might be the D (5 bases). V lost 6 bases and J 5 bases, leaving 10 bases between the germline ends. The CDR3 runs 13 residues. Germline V gene data show CDR1 as SGHTA and CDR2 as FQGNSA. The CDR3 is CASRGQGNEKLFF. DNA for the CDR3: TGTGCCAGCAGAGGGCAGGGAAATGAAAAACTGTTTTTT.

The chain combines TRBV2 with TRBJ2-7; no clear D gene. The germline V gene has CDR1 SNHLY and CDR2 FYNNEI. The CDR3 spans 12 residues. The V end was cut by 4 bases, the J end by 3 bases, with 7 bases between. CDR3 protein: CASSAQRYEQYF. The CDR3 DNA is TGTGCCAGCAGTGCCCAGCGCTACGAGCAGTACTTC.

There are a few counts of this clone. V gene TRBV5-6 combines with J gene TRBJ2-2, with D possibly TRBD1 on 6 matching bases. V shed 4 bases and J shed 8 bases, with 12 bases lying between them. Germline lookup yields CDR1 SGHDT and CDR2 YYEEEE. CDR3 length: 13 amino acids. Here the CDR3 reads CASSRDNWGELFF. In nucleotides, the CDR3 is TGTGCCAGCAGCCGGGACAACTGGGGGGAGCTGTTTTTT.

The V and J genes are TRBV6-6 and TRBJ1-1; TRBD1 matches 8 bases. Germline V gives CDR1 MNHNY, CDR2 SVGAGI (reference sequence). The V gene end was trimmed by 0 bases and the J gene end by 6 bases; junction bases not matched to a gene: 6. The CDR3 spans 15 residues. CDR3 DNA sequence: TGTGCCAGCAGTTACTCCTCAGGGGGCCTATCTGAAGCTTTCTTT. It yields the protein CASSYSSGGLSEAFF.

This clone was seen a handful of times. The chain recombines TRBV7-2 with TRBJ1-1; D not certain. CDR1 is SGHTA, CDR2 FQGNSA, per germline. V lost 4 bases, J lost 4 bases, and 13 bases lay in between. The CDR3 covers 14 residues. CDR3 amino acids: CASSYNPAGTEAFF. DNA for the CDR3: TGTGCCAGCAGCTACAACCCCGCTGGCACTGAAGCTTTCTTT.

This clone was detected only a few times. The chain joins TRBV7-9 to TRBJ2-5, with D possibly being TRBD2 (5 bases). V gave up 6 bases and J gave up 1 base, with 12 bases separating them. Germline-derived CDR1 and CDR2 are SEHNR and FQNEAQ (reference sequence). The CDR3 has 14 amino acids. The CDR3 DNA follows: TGTGCCAGCAGGTCCCTAGCATCCCAAGAGACCCAGTACTTC. Translated, it gives CASRSLASQETQYF.

The sample holds a few counts of this clone. The DNA of the CDR3 is TGTGCCACCAGCAGGGGAACTGTCCGGGAGGGCCCCTACAATGAGCAGTTCTTC. This encodes CATSRGTVREGPYNEQFF. The chain uses TRBV15 and TRBJ2-1; 8 nucleotides match TRBD2. Per the germline V gene, CDR1 is LNHNV and CDR2 is YYDKDF (reference sequence). This CDR3 is built from 18 residues. V shed 3 bases, J shed 2 bases, and the junction held 12 bases outside the gene matches. Variable domain in full (rest from reference TRBV15 and TRBJ2-1): DAMVIQNPRYQVTQFGKPVTLSCSQTLNHNVMYWYQQKSSQAPKLLFHYYDKDFNNEADTPDNFQSRRPNTSFCFLDIRSPGLGDTAMYLCATSRGTVREGPYNEQFFGPGTRLTVL.

The chain uses TRBV5-5 and TRBJ2-3, with 7 bases fitting TRBD2. The CDR3 runs to 16 residues. Germline trimming cut 7 bases from V and 0 bases from J; bases unmatched to any gene: 11. Germline assignment: CDR1 SGHKS and CDR2 YYEKEE (reference sequence). CDR3 in DNA: TGTGCCAGCGAAAGACGGCGGGAGAGGAGCACAGATACGCAGTATTTT. It encodes CASERRRERSTDTQYF. The full variable domain, completed using reference TRBV5-5 and TRBJ2-3, is DAGVTQSPTHLIKTRGQQVTLRCSPISGHKSVSWYQQVLGQGPQFIFQYYEKEERGRGNFPDRFSARQFPNYSSELNVNALLLGDSALYLCASERRRERSTDTQYFGPGTRLTVL.

This clone was detected only a few times. This chain uses TRBV5-8 with TRBJ1-1; 7 nucleotides agree with TRBD1. The germline gives CDR1 SGHTS, CDR2 YDEGEE. Trimming removed 7 bases from V and 10 bases from J; junction bases left unmatched: 10. The CDR3 runs to 12 residues. The CDR3 bases are TGTGCCAGCCTTAAATCGGGACAGTCAGCTTTCTTT. Its translation is CASLKSGQSAFF.

J is TRBJ2-2 and V is TRBV25-1; 9 nucleotides match TRBD1. Germline V gives CDR1 MGHDK, CDR2 SYGVNS. J was trimmed by 6 bases and V by 2 bases; bases with no gene match: 7. The CDR3 has 16 amino acids. CDR3 sequence (DNA): TGTGCCAGCAGTGAAGCCGGGACAGGGTCGGCCGGGGAGCTGTTTTTT. Amino acid sequence: CASSEAGTGSAGELFF.

The chain links TRBV4-2 to TRBJ1-2; D is perhaps TRBD1 (6 bases). Trimming shortened V by 4 bases and J by 8 bases, and 11 bases separated the two germline ends. The CDR3 runs 12 residues. Germline lookup yields CDR1 LGHNA and CDR2 YNFKEQ. DNA of the CDR3: TGTGCCAGCAGCCGCACAGGGAGCGGCTACACCTTC. Its protein is CASSRTGSGYTF.

This clone showed up just once. This sequence joins TRBV5-1 and TRBJ2-7; no clear D. Germline CDR1 is SGHRS and CDR2 is YFSETQ. The CDR3 extends over 19 amino acids. Trimming removed 0 bases from V and 2 bases from J, with 24 bases in between. The CDR3 region is CASSLVGWQVVPPTYEQYF. CDR3 coding DNA: TGCGCCAGCAGCTTGGTAGGCTGGCAGGTGGTCCCCCCTACCTACGAGCAGTACTTC.

The sample holds a few counts of this clone. This sequence joins TRBV6-7 and TRBJ2-2; D remains unclear. TRBV6-7 is flagged as an ORF with uncertain function. Deletions cut 2 bases from V and 2 bases from J, with 12 bases between. This CDR3 spans 16 amino acids. The CDR3 DNA reads TGTGCCAGCAGTTACAGTGTGGCACGTAACACCGGGGAGCTGTTTTTT. Amino acid sequence: CASSYSVARNTGELFF.

This clone came up a few times. This sequence joins TRBV7-8 and TRBJ2-7; D uncertain. Germline V gene sequence: CDR1 SGHVS, CDR2 FQNEAQ. V lost 0 bases, J lost 7 bases, and 10 bases lay in between. The length of the CDR3 is 13 residues. Here the CDR3 DNA reads TGTGCCAGCAGCTTAGCCAGTTCTCTGGAGCAGTACTTC. It is translated as CASSLASSLEQYF.